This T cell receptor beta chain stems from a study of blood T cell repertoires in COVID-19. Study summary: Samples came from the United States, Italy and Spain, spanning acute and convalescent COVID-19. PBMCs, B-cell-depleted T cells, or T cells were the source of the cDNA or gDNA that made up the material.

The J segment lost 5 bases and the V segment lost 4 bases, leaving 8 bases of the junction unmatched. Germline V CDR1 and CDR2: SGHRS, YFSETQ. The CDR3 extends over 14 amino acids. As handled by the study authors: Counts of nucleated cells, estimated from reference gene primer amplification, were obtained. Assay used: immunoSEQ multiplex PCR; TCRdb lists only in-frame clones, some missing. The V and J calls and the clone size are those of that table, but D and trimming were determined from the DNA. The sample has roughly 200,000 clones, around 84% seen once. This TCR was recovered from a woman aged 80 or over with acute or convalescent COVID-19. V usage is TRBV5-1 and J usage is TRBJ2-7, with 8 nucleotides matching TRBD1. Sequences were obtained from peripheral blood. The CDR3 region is CASSPGTGGNEQYF. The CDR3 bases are TGCGCCAGCAGCCCCGGGACAGGAGGCAACGAGCAGTACTTC.